This T cell receptor beta chain was documented in a study of T cell repertoires in cytomegalovirus infection. Regarding the study as a whole: Dominating the ex vivo response were HLA-C-restricted CMV-specific TCR beta clonotypes.

V lost 2 bases and J lost 12, with 11 bases in between. The CDR3 has 12 residues. Germline loops: CDR1 MGHDK, CDR2 SYGVNS. From the reads, TCRdb called clonotypes with MiXCR, one entry per CDR3 protein. The sample consists of 300,000 or so distinct CDR3 sequences, about a quarter of them appearing once. Regarding this clonotype: Its antigen remains unidentified.

This clonotype was obtained from a human donor in good health (CMV status not recorded). Some clones in this sample may be carry-over from other donors' samples. The rearrangement joins TRBV25-1 to TRBJ2-1; D uncertain. Sequenced input: PBMCs. CDR3: CASSEVLGTQFF. DNA of the CDR3: TGTGCCAGCAGTGAAGTATTGGGAACGCAGTTCTTC.